Here is one TCR beta chain with its context. The antigen is undetermined. This sample is drawn from a study of radiation and T cells in renal cell carcinoma. Study results and limitations: Irradiated tumors had higher TCR clonality than control tumors. Compared with controls, irradiated tumors had more, larger dominant CDR3 motifs.

This CDR3 comprises 15 residues. Trimming took off 10 bases at V and 2 bases at J, with 21 bases between the two ends. Germline loops: CDR1 MNHNY, CDR2 SVGAGI (reference sequence). Profiling relied on immunoSEQ multiplex PCR, and the TCRdb table lists in-frame clones only, not all of them. The sample gives approximately 21,000 clones, around 52% of which show up once; roughly 17% is in the top ten. Treatment of the sample: 15 Gy SBRT to primary tumor, nephrectomy 4 weeks later. Nephrectomy followed 15 Gy stereotactic body radiation by 4 weeks. This renal cell carcinoma was of the clear cell type. Here the sequenced sample was tumor tissue, taken from a patient whose treatment included radiotherapy and nephrectomy. The chain is built from TRBV6-6 and TRBJ2-7; D may be TRBD2 (6 bases). This clonotype was sampled from a woman in her forties or fifties with renal cell carcinoma. CDR3 coding DNA: TGTGCCACCGGGGTGGAGGGTACAAGGACCTACGAGCAGTACTTC. Protein: CATGVEGTRTYEQYF.